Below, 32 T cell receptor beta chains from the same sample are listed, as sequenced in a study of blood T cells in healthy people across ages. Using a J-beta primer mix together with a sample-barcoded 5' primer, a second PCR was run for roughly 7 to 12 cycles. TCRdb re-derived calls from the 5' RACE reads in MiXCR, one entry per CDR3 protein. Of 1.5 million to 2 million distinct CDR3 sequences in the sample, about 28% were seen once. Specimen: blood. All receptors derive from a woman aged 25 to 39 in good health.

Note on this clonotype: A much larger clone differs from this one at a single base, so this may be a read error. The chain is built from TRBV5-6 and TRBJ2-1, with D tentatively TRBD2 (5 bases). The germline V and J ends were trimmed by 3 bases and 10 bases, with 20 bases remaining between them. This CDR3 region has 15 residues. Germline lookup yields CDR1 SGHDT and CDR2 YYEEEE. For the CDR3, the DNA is TGTGCCAGCAGCTCGTATACCGGGAAATTCTACGAGCAGTTCTTC. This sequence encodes CASSSYTGKFYEQFF.

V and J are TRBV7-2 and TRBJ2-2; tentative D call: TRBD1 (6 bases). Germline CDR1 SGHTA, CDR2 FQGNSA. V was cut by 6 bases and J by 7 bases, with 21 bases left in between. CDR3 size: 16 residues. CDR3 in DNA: TGTGCCAGCAGTTCTTCAAGTGGGGGCCGGGGCGGGGAGCTGTTTTTT. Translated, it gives CASSSSSGGRGGELFF.

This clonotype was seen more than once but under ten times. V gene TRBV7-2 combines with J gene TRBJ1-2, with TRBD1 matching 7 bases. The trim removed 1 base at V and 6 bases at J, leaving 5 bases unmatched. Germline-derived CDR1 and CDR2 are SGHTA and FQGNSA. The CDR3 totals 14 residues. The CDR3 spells CASSLESQGDGYTF. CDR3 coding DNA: TGTGCCAGCAGCTTAGAATCGCAGGGGGATGGCTACACCTTC. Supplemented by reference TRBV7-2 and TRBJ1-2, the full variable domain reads GAGVSQSPSNKVTEKGKDVELRCDPISGHTALYWYRQSLGQGLEFLIYFQGNSAPDKSGLPSDRFSAERTGGSVSTLTIQRTQQEDSAVYLCASSLESQGDGYTFGSGTRLTVV.

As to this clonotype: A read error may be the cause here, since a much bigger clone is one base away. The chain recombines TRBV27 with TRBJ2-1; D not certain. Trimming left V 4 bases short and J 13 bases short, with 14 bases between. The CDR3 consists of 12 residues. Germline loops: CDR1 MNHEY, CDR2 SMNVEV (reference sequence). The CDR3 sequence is CASSSNEETQFF. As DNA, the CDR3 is TGTGCCAGCAGTTCGAACGAAGAGACCCAGTTCTTC.

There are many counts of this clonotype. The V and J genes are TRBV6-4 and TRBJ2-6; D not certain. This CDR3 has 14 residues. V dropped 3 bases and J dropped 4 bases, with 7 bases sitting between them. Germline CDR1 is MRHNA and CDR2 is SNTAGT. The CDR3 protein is CASSESEGANVLTF. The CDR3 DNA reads TGTGCCAGCAGTGAGTCGGAGGGGGCCAACGTCCTGACTTTC.

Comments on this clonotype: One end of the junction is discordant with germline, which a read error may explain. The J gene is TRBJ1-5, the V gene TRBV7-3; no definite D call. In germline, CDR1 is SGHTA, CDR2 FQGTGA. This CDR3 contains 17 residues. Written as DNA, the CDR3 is TGTGCCGGCAGCCCCTCGGCGGAGATCCATAGCAATCAGCCCCAGCATTTT. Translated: CAGSPSAEIHSNQPQHF.

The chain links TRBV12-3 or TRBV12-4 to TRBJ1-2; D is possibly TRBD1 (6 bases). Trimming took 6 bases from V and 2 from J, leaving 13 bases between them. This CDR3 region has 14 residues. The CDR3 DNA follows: TGTGCCAGCAGGTTGATTGGACAGAACTATGGCTACACCTTC. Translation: CASRLIGQNYGYTF.

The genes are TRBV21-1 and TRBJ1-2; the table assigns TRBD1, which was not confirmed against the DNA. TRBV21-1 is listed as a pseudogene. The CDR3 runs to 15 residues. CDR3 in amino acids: CASSKVRDRAYGYTF. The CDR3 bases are TGTGCCAGCAGCAAAGTGCGGGACAGAGCTTATGGCTACACCTTC.

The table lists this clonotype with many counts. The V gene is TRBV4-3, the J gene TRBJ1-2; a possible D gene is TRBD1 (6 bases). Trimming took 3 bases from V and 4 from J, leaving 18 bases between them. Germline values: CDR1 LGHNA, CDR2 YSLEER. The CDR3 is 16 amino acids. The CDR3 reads CASSHADRQARYGYTF. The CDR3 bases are TGCGCCAGCAGCCACGCAGATCGACAGGCGCGCTATGGCTACACCTTC.

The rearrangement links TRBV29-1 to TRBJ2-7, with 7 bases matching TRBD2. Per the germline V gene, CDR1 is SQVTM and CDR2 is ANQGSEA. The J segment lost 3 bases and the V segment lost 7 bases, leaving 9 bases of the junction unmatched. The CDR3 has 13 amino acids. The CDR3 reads CSGARDYNYEQYF. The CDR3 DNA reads TGCAGCGGAGCCCGGGACTATAACTACGAGCAGTACTTC.

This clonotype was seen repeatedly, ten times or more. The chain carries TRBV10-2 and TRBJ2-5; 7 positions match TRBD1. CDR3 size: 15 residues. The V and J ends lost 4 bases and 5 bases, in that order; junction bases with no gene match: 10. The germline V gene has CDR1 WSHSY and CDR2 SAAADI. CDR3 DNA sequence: TGCGCCAGCAGTGTACAGGGGTCCCACAGGGAGACCCAGTACTTC. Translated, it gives CASSVQGSHRETQYF.

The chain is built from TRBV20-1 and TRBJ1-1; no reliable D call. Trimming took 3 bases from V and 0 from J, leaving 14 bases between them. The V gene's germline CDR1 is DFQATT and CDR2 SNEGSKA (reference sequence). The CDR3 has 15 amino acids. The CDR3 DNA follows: TGCAGTGCTAGTATGGCGGGAACATTGAACACTGAAGCTTTCTTT. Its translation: CSASMAGTLNTEAFF.

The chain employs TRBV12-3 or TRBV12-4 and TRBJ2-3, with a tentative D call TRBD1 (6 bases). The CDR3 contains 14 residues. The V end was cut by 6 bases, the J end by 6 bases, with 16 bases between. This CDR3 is CASRDSLPSDTQYF. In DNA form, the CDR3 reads TGTGCCAGCAGGGACAGTCTACCCTCGGATACGCAGTATTTT.

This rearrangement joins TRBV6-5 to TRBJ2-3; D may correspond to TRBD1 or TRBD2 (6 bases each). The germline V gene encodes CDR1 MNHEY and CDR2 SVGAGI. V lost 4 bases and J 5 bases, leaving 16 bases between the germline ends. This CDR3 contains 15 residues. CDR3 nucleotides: TGTGCCAGCAGTTCCGGGGGCGGACAAAGAGATACGCAGTATTTT. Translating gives CASSSGGGQRDTQYF.

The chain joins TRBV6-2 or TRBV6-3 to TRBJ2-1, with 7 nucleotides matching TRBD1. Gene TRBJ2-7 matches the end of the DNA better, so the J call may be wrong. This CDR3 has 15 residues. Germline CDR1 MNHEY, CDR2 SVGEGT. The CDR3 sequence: CASISGGDPYNEQYF. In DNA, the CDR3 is TGTGCCAGCATTTCAGGGGGAGATCCCTACAATGAGCAGTACTTC.

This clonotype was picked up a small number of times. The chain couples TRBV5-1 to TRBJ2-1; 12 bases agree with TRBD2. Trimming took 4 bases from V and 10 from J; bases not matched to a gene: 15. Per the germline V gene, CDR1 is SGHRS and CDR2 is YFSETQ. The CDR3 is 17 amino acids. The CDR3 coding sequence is TGCGCCAGCAGCCCTATAACTAGCGGGAGGTCGGTAGGGGAGCAGTTCTTC. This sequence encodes CASSPITSGRSVGEQFF.

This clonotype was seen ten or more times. The CDR3, as DNA: TGCAGTGCTAAGGGGGTAGCGGGAGGGCCCTTCGAGTTCTTC. Its translation: CSAKGVAGGPFEFF. The rearrangement links TRBV20-1 to TRBJ2-1; 11 bases match TRBD2. V was clipped by 4 bases and J by 14 bases; unmatched bases: 13. This CDR3 comprises 14 residues. Germline loops: CDR1 DFQATT, CDR2 SNEGSKA (reference sequence).

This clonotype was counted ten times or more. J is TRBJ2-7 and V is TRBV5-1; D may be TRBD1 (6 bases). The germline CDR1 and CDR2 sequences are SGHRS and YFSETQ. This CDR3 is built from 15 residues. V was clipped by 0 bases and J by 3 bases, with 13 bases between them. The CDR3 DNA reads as TGCGCCAGCAGCTTGGAGGCAGGGGTGAACTACGAGCAGTACTTC. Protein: CASSLEAGVNYEQYF.

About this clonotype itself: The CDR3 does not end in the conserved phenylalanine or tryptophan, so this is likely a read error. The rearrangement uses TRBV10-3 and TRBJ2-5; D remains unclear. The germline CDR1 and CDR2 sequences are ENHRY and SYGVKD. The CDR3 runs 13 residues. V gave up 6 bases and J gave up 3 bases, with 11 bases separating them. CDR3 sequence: CAISLGREETQYC. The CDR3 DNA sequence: TGTGCCATCAGCCTCGGACGGGAAGAGACCCAGTACTGC.

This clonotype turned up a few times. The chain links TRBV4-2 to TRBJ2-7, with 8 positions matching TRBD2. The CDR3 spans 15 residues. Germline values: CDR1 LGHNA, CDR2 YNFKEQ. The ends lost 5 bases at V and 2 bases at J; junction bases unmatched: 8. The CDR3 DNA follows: TGTGCCAGCAGCAAGCCGGGAGGGGACCCCTACGAGCAGTACTTC. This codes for CASSKPGGDPYEQYF.

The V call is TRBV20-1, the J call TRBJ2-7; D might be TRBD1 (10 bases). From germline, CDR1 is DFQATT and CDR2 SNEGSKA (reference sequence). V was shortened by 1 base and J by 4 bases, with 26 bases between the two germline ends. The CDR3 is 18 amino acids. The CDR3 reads CSARGPTGGGLAGYEQYF. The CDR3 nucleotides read TGCAGTGCTAGAGGCCCGACAGGGGGCGGCCTAGCGGGGTACGAGCAGTACTTC.

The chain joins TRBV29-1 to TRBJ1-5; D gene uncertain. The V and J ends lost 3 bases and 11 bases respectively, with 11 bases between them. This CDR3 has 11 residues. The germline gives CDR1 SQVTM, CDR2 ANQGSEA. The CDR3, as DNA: TGCAGCGTTGAGGTTCGTGGGACCCAGCATTTT. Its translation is CSVEVRGTQHF.

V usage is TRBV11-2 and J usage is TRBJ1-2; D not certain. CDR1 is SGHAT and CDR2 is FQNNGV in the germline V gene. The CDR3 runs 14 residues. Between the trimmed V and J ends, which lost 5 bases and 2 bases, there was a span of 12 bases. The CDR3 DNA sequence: TGTGCCAGCAGCCCGGACGGGGTCAACTATGGCTACACCTTC. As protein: CASSPDGVNYGYTF.

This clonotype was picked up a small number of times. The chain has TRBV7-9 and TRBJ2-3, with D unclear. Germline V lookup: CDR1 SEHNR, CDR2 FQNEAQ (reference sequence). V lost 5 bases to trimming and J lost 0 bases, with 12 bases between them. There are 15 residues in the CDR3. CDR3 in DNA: TGTGCCAGCAGCAGGACCCTTTCTAGCACAGATACGCAGTATTTT. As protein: CASSRTLSSTDTQYF.

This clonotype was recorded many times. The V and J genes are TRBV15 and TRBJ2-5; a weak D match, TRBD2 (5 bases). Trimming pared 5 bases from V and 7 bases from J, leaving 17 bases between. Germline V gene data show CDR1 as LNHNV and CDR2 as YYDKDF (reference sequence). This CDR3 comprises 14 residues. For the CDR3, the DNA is TGTGCCACCAGCCCGGCATTAGAGGGCGTGACCCAGTACTTC. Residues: CATSPALEGVTQYF.

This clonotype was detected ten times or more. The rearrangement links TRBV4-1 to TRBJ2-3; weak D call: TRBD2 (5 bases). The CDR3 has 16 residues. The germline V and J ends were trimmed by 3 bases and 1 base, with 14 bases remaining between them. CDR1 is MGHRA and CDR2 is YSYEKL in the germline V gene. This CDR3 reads CASSQPRTSRTDTQYF. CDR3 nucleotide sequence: TGCGCCAGCAGCCAGCCCCGGACTTCTCGCACAGATACGCAGTATTTT.

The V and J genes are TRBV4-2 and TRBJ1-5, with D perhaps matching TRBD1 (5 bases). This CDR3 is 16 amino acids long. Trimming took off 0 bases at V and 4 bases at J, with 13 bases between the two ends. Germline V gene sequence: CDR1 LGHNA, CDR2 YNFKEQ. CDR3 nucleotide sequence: TGTGCCAGCAGCCAAGATAGGAGGGGTAGGAATCAGCCCCAGCATTTT. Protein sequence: CASSQDRRGRNQPQHF.

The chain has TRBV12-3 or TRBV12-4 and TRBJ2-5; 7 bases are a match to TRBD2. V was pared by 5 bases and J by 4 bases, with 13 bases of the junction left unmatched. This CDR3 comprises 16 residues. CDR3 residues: CASSPMGAGLGETQYF. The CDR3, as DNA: TGTGCCAGCAGTCCCATGGGAGCGGGGCTGGGAGAGACCCAGTACTTC.

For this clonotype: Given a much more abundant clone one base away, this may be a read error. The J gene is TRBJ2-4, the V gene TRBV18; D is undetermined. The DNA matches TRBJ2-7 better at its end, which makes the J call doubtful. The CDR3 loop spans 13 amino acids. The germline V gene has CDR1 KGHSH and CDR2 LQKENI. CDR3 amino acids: CAGSLSKGDEQYF. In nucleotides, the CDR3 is TGTGCCGGCTCACTGTCGAAGGGCGACGAGCAGTACTTC.

This chain's CDR3 is CASSAFSGRVAKNIQYF. Here the CDR3 DNA reads TGTGCCAGCAGCGCCTTTAGCGGGAGGGTAGCCAAAAACATTCAGTACTTC. The rearrangement joins TRBV11-2 to TRBJ2-4, with TRBD2 matching 11 bases. J gave up 0 bases and V 5 bases, and 6 bases lay outside the gene matches. Germline CDR1 SGHAT, CDR2 FQNNGV. This CDR3 region has 17 residues.

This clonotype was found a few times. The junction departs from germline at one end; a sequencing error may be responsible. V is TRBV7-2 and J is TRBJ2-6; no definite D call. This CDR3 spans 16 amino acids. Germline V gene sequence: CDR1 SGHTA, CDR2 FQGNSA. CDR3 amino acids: CANSLSVNPGANVLTF. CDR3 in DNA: TGTGCCAACAGCTTATCTGTAAACCCTGGGGCCAACGTCCTGACTTTC.

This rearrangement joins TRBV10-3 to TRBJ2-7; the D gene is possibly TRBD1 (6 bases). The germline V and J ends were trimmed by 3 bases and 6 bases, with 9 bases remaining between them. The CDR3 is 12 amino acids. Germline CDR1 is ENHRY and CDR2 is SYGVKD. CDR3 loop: CAISDTGLEQYF. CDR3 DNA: TGTGCCATCAGTGATACAGGGCTCGAGCAGTACTTC.